This paragraph reports one T cell receptor (beta chain). Its matching antigen is unknown. The data were obtained in a study of T cell responses to AZD1222 COVID-19 vaccine. Findings of the study overall: Donors were largely white British and mainly female; clonal diversity was possibly underestimated. Recipients of AZD1222 seropositive at baseline numbered only five or six. CD4 TCRs covered the whole spike, strongest at regions 160-218 and 743-854. Increased Spike-specific TCR breadth and depth were observed after two AZD1222 doses.

This CDR3 comprises 17 residues. In germline, CDR1 is SGHKS, CDR2 YYEKEE (reference sequence). J was trimmed by 3 bases and V by 6 bases; bases with no gene match: 9. Measured with immunoSEQ multiplex PCR; TCRdb has only the in-frame clones, and not every one. Of 120,000 or so clones listed, around 80% are singletons. The genes are TRBV5-5 and TRBJ2-3, with 14 bases matching TRBD2. This specimen was peripheral blood, taken on day 0 of AZD1222 vaccination. This TCR was recovered from an adult in good health. The CDR3 bases are TGTGCCAGCACCCCCGGGACTAGCGGGAGCCCGACAGATACGCAGTATTTT. Translated: CASTPGTSGSPTDTQYF.